The T cell receptor (beta chain) described here comes from a study of identical twins. In TCRdb, the 5' RACE reads were re-called with MiXCR into one record per CDR3 protein. The sample lists some 1,600,000 distinct CDR3 sequences; under 35% were seen once. This clonotype was picked up a small number of times. Sequencing was done on a sample of cord blood. The TCR originated in a newborn girl in good health.

The CDR3 DNA follows: TGTGCCAGCAGCGTAGGTCTAGCACGCGAGCAGTACTTC. Encoded protein: CASSVGLAREQYF. The chain couples TRBV9 to TRBJ2-7, with a possible D match to TRBD2 (5 bases). Trimming removed 0 bases from V and 6 bases from J, with 10 bases in between. The CDR3 spans 13 residues. Looked up from germline, CDR1 is SGDLS and CDR2 is YYNGEE.